This T cell receptor (beta chain) was recovered during a study of blood T cells in healthy people across ages. PCR was performed a second time for roughly 7 to 12 cycles using a sample-barcoded 5' primer and a J-beta primer mix. A minimum of 2.5 million CDR3-containing paired-end reads was obtained for each sample. MiXCR, run by TCRdb on the 5' RACE reads, gives a single entry per CDR3 protein. The sample lists about 1 million distinct CDR3 sequences; roughly 45% were seen once. This CDR3 has 12 residues. The germline V gene encodes CDR1 SGHVS and CDR2 FQNEAQ. V lost 4 bases to trimming and J lost 4 bases, with 6 bases between them. This clonotype was observed a handful of times.

The specimen was blood. This TCR was sampled from an older woman in good health. The V call is TRBV7-8, the J call TRBJ2-3; D ambiguous. The DNA for the CDR3 is TGTGCCAGCAGCTCCCGCCCAGATACGCAGTATTTT. Translation gives CASSSRPDTQYF.